This T cell receptor beta chain was retrieved from a study of T cells expressing NK-cell markers. The V gene's germline CDR1 is MNHEY and CDR2 SVGAGI. The CDR3 extends over 15 amino acids. TCRdb processed the 5' RACE reads again and assigns one entry to each CDR3 protein, with no DNA. The table for this sample gives about 540,000 distinct CDR3 sequences. The chain has TRBV6-5 and TRBJ1-5; TCRdb names TRBD1, which stays unverified in the absence of DNA. The sample consisted of blood T cells: a sorted CD56 or NKG2C T cell subset, CD4+ or CD8+ T cells, or bulk PBMC T cells (not recorded which). This sequence originates from a young man in good health. CDR3 amino acids: CASSRGQGTIQPQHF.